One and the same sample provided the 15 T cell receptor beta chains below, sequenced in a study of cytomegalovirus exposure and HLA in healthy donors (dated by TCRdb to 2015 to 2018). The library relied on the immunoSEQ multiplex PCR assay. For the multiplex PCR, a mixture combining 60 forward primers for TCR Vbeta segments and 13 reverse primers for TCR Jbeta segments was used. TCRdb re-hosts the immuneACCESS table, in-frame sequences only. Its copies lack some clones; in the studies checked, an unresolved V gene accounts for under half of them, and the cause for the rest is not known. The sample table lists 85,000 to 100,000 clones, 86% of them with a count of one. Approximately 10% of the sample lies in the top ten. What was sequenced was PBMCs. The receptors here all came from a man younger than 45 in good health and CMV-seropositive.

The CDR3 protein is CAWSRGSSGANVLTF. CDR3 sequence (DNA): TGTGCCTGGAGTCGAGGGAGCTCTGGGGCCAACGTCCTGACTTTC. This chain connects TRBV30 to TRBJ2-6; weak D call: TRBD2 (5 bases). Trimming pared 2 bases from V and 0 bases from J, leaving 8 bases between. The CDR3 extends over 15 amino acids. Germline V gene sequence: CDR1 GTSNPN, CDR2 SVGIG (reference sequence).

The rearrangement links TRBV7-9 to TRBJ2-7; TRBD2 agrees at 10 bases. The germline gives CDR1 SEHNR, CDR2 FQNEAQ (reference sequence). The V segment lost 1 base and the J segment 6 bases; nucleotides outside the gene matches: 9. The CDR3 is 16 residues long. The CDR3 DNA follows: TGTGCCAGCAGCTTAGGGGCTAGCGGGAGCAAGGGCGAGCAGTACTTC. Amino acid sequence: CASSLGASGSKGEQYF.

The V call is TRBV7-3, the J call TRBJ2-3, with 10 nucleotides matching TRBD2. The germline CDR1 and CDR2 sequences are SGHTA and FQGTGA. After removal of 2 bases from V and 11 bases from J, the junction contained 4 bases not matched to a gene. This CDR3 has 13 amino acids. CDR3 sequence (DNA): TGTGCCAGCAGCTTAGGGCTAGCGGGAGAGCAGTATTTT. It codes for CASSLGLAGEQYF.

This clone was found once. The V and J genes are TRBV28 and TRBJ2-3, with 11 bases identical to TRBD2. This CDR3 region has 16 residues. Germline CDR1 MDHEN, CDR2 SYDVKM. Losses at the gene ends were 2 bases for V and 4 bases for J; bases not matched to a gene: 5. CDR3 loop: CASSLVSGRAPDTQYF. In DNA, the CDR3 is TGTGCCAGCAGTTTAGTTAGCGGGAGGGCCCCAGATACGCAGTATTTT.

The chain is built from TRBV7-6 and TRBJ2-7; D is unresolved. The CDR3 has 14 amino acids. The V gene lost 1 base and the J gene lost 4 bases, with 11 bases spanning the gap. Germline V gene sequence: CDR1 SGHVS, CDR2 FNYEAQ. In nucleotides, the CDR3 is TGTGCCAGCAGCTTAGTCGAGCTGTCTTACGAGCAGTACTTC. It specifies CASSLVELSYEQYF.

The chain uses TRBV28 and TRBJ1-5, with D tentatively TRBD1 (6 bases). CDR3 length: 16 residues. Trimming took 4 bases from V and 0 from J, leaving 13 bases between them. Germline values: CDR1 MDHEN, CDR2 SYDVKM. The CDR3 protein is CASSSGQIYSNQPQHF. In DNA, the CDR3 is TGTGCCAGCAGTTCCGGACAGATTTATAGCAATCAGCCCCAGCATTTT.

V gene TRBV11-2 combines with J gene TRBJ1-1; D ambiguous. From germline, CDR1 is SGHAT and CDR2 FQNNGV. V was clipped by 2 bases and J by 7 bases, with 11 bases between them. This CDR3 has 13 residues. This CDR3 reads CASSLSRGDEAFF. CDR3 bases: TGTGCCAGCAGCTTAAGTCGCGGCGATGAAGCTTTCTTT.

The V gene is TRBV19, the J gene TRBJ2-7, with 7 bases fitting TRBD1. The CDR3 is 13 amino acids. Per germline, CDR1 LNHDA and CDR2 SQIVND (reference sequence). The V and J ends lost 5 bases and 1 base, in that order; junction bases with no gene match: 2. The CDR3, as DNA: TGTGCCAGTAGTCCGGGACAGTCCTACGAGCAGTACTTC. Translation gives CASSPGQSYEQYF.

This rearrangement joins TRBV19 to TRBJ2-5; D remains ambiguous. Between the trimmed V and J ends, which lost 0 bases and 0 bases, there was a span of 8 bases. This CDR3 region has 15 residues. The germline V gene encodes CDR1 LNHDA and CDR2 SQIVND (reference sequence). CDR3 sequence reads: CASSIDGQYQETQYF. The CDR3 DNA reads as TGTGCCAGTAGTATAGATGGCCAGTACCAAGAGACCCAGTACTTC.

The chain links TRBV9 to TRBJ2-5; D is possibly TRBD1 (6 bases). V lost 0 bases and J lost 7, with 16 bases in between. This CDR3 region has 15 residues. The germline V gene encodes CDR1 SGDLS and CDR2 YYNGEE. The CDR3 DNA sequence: TGTGCCAGCAGCGTAGGAACAGGGTCAGGCGTGACCCAGTACTTC. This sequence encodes CASSVGTGSGVTQYF.

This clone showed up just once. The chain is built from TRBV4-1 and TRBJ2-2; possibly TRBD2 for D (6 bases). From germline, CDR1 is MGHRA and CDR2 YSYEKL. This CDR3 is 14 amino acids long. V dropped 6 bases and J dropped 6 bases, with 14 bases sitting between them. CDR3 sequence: CASSMSGGAGELFF. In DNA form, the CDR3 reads TGCGCCAGCAGTATGTCAGGAGGGGCCGGGGAGCTGTTTTTT.

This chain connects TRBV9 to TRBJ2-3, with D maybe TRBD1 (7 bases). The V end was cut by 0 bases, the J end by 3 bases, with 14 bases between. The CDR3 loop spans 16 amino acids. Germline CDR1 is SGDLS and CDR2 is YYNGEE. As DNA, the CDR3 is TGTGCCAGCAGCGTAGTTGGAGGGGGCGGAACAGATACGCAGTATTTT. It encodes CASSVVGGGGTDTQYF. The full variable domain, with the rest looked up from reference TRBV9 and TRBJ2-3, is DSGVTQTPKHLITATGQRVTLRCSPRSGDLSVYWYQQSLDQGLQFLIQYYNGEERAKGNILERFSAQQFPDLHSELNLSSLELGDSALYFCASSVVGGGGTDTQYFGPGTRLTVL.

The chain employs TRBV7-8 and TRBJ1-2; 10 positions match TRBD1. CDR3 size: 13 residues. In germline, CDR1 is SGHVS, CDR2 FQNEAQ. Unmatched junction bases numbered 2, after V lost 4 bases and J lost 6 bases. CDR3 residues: CASSSGQGNGYTF. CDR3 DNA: TGTGCCAGCAGCTCGGGACAGGGGAATGGCTACACCTTC.

The CDR3 DNA is TGTGCCAGTAGTATAGGCAACCGCGGCCTAGCGGGATTATTCGATGAGCAGTTCTTC. Protein sequence: CASSIGNRGLAGLFDEQFF. The chain recombines TRBV19 with TRBJ2-1, with 9 bases matching TRBD2. V was clipped by 1 base and J by 8 bases; unmatched bases: 18. Germline CDR1 LNHDA, CDR2 SQIVND (reference sequence). The CDR3 has 19 residues.

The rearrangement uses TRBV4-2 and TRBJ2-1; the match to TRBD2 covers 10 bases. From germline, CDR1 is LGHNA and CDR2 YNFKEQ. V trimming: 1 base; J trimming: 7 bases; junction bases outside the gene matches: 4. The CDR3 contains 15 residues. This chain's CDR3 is CASSQVGLAQNEQFF. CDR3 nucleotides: TGTGCCAGCAGCCAAGTGGGACTAGCGCAGAATGAGCAGTTCTTC.